Below, 2 T cell receptor beta chains from the same sample are listed, as sequenced in a study of T cell repertoires in cytomegalovirus infection. MiXCR was run by TCRdb on the reads, yielding one entry per CDR3 protein. The sample has approximately 300,000 distinct CDR3 sequences, around a quarter seen once; the top ten hold roughly 13%. Their antigens are not known. Sequencing was performed on cultured PBMCs, taken from culture after CMV antigen stimulation. These receptors were obtained from a human donor in good health (CMV status not recorded). Some clones in this sample may be carry-over from other donors' samples.

The rearrangement uses TRBV24-1 and TRBJ1-5, with 7 bases that match TRBD1. Germline V gene data show CDR1 as KGHDR and CDR2 as SFDVKD. CDR3 size: 12 residues. Trimming at V came to 9 bases and at J to 4 bases, leaving 2 bases not matched to a gene. The CDR3 region is CATSQGNQPQHF. The DNA for the CDR3 is TGTGCCACCTCACAGGGGAATCAGCCCCAGCATTTT.

This sequence joins TRBV20-1 and TRBJ2-1; 8 positions agree with TRBD2. Trimming took 6 bases from V and 8 from J; bases not matched to a gene: 12. CDR3 length: 14 residues. Germline V CDR1 and CDR2: DFQATT, SNEGSKA (reference sequence). The CDR3 DNA reads as TGCAGTGCCAGGGAGCGGGAGACGGAGTATGAGCAGTTCTTC. Protein product: CSARERETEYEQFF.